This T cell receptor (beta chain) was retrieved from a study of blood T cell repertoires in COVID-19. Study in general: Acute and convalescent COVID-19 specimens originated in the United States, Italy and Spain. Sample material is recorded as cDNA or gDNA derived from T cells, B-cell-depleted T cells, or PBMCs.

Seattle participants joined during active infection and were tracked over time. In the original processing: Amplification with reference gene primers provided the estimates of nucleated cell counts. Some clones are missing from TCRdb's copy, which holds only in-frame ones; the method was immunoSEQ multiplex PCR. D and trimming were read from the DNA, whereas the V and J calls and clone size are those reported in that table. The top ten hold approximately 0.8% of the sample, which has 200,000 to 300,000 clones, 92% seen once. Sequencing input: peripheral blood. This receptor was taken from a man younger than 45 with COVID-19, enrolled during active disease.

This chain's CDR3 is CARGRECADEQFF. The CDR3 bases are TGTGCCAGAGGGCGGGAATGCGCGGATGAGCAGTTCTTC. The rearrangement joins TRBV5-3 to TRBJ2-1; possibly TRBD2 for D (6 bases). TRBV5-3 is noted as an ORF with a role that remains uncertain. The CDR3 spans 13 residues. Trimming removed 7 bases at V and 8 bases at J, with 16 bases between.